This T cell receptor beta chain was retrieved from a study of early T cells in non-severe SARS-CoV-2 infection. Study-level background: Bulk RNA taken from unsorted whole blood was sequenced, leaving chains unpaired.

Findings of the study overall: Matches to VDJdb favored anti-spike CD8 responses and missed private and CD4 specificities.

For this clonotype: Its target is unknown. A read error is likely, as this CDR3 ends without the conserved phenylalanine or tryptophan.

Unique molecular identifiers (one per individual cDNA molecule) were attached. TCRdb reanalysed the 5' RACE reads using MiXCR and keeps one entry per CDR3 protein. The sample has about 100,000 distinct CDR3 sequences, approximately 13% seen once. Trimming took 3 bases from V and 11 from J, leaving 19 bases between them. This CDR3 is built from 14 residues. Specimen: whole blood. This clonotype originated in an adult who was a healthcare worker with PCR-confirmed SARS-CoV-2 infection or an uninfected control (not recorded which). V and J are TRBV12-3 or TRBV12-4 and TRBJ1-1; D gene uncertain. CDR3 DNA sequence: TGTGCCAGCAGTTTCGGTCGGAACACCGGTGGGGCTTTCTTA. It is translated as CASSFGRNTGGAFL.